The T cell receptor (beta chain) under discussion was sequenced for a study of blood T cell repertoires in COVID-19. Turning to the study itself: In each case, the material was cDNA or gDNA derived from T cells, B-cell-depleted T cells, or PBMCs.

This clone was found a few times. This CDR3 is built from 13 residues. The V end lost 3 bases, the J end lost 3 bases, and 8 bases lay between the germline ends. Individuals aged about 18 to 100 years were recruited from 24 US areas. Under the authors' procedure: Reference gene primer amplification yielded estimated nucleated cell counts. The table came from immunoSEQ multiplex PCR; TCRdb's copy has only in-frame clones and leaves some out. V and J calls and clone size are as listed in that table; D and trimming were resolved from the DNA. The sample contains over 200,000 clones, 80% to 90% of which appear only once.

Input material: PBMCs or T cells enriched from blood (not recorded which). The TCR comes from a woman in her forties or fifties who had recovered from COVID-19. The chain carries TRBV12-3 or TRBV12-4 and TRBJ1-2; D may be TRBD1 (5 bases). The CDR3 region has the DNA TGTGCCAGCAGTTTCCGGGGGGACTATGGCTACACCTTC. It codes for CASSFRGDYGYTF.